These 23 T cell receptor beta chains originate from one sample sequenced in a study of blood T cells in healthy people across ages. Primers used in a second PCR of about 7 to 11 cycles were a sample-barcoded 5' primer and a J-beta primer mix. TCRdb called the 5' RACE reads again in MiXCR, with one record for every CDR3 protein. The sample shows about 760,000 distinct CDR3 sequences, more than 55% of them seen only once. Input material: blood. These receptors were obtained from a middle-aged man in good health.

Written as DNA, the CDR3 is TGCGCCAGCAGCCAAGATCAGCTAGCGGGCTCCTACGAGCAGTACTTC. Its translation is CASSQDQLAGSYEQYF. The V call is TRBV4-1, the J call TRBJ2-7, with 8 bases that match TRBD2. The CDR3 extends over 16 amino acids. Germline CDR1 reads MGHRA; CDR2 reads YSYEKL. V shed 0 bases and J 0 bases; nucleotides not matched to a gene: 4.

J is TRBJ2-1 and V is TRBV6-2 or TRBV6-3; 10 bases are shared with TRBD2. The CDR3 contains 15 residues. Trimming at V came to 2 bases and at J to 5 bases, leaving 3 bases not matched to a gene. Germline V gene lookup returns CDR1 MNHEY and CDR2 SVGEGT. The CDR3 bases are TGTGCCAGCAGTTACCCTAGCGGGGGAGACAATGAGCAGTTCTTC. It encodes CASSYPSGGDNEQFF.

The chain combines TRBV20-1 with TRBJ2-7; D tentatively reads TRBD1 or TRBD2 (5 bases each). The assigned J gene may be wrong: the sequence end matches TRBJ2-5 better. The CDR3 runs to 14 residues. Germline V gene data show CDR1 as DFQATT and CDR2 as SNEGSKA (reference sequence). DNA for the CDR3: TGCAGTGCTAGAGCCTTTTGGGGGCAAGAGACCCAGTACTTC. Translation gives CSARAFWGQETQYF.

Only a few counts were recorded for this clonotype. The CDR3 region is CASSPWTVQANVLTF. The CDR3 DNA reads as TGTGCCAGCTCGCCTTGGACAGTTCAAGCCAACGTCCTGACTTTC. This chain links TRBV18 with TRBJ2-6, with D maybe TRBD1 (6 bases). Germline V CDR1 and CDR2: KGHSH, LQKENI. The CDR3 extends over 15 amino acids. V lost 6 bases, J lost 7 bases, and 16 bases lay in between.

This clonotype was detected a few times. The rearrangement joins TRBV3-1 to TRBJ2-7, with TRBD2 matching 14 bases. Looked up from germline, CDR1 is LGHDT and CDR2 is YNNKEL (reference sequence). V was clipped by 4 bases and J by 7 bases; unmatched bases: 9. The CDR3 runs 16 residues. The CDR3 is CASSRNGLAGGLEQYF. Here the CDR3 DNA reads TGTGCCAGCAGCCGAAATGGACTAGCGGGAGGTCTGGAGCAGTACTTC.

This clonotype was detected only a few times. The chain uses TRBV12-3 or TRBV12-4 and TRBJ1-2, with D maybe TRBD1 (6 bases). This CDR3 region has 18 residues. V gave up 6 bases and J gave up 4 bases, with 27 bases separating them. The CDR3 coding sequence is TGTGCCAGCAGCAATACACAGGGTATAGGGACAAGGGGCTATGGCTACACCTTC. Its protein is CASSNTQGIGTRGYGYTF.

The V gene is TRBV28, the J gene TRBJ2-1, with unresolved D. CDR1 and CDR2 (germline): MDHEN, SYDVKM. CDR3 length equals 11 residues. V lost 3 bases to trimming and J lost 15 bases, with 12 bases between them. The DNA for the CDR3 is TGTGCCAGCAGTTTTGGGCTTCAACTGTTCTTC. The encoded protein is CASSFGLQLFF.

Of note for this clonotype: Without the conserved terminal phenylalanine or tryptophan, this CDR3 likely stems from a read error. The J gene is TRBJ2-7, the V gene TRBV7-8; tentative D call: TRBD1 (6 bases). Germline CDR1 and CDR2: SGHVS and FQNEAQ. Trimming removed 5 bases at V and 3 bases at J, with 17 bases between. The CDR3 is 15 amino acids. The CDR3 region is CASSPVTGNVYEQYL. The CDR3 region has the DNA TGTGCCAGCAGCCCGGTAACAGGGAACGTCTACGAGCAGTACTTA.

The gene calls are TRBV4-2 and TRBJ2-7; D gene uncertain. V was shortened by 2 bases and J by 0 bases, with 17 bases between the two germline ends. The CDR3 consists of 17 residues. Per the germline V gene, CDR1 is LGHNA and CDR2 is YNFKEQ. CDR3 DNA: TGTGCCAGCAGCCAAAATCTTCCGGGCCTAAGCTCCTACGAGCAGTACTTC. This gives the protein CASSQNLPGLSSYEQYF.

The chain employs TRBV7-9 and TRBJ2-7, with 7 bases aligning to TRBD1. Germline values: CDR1 SEHNR, CDR2 FQNEAQ (reference sequence). Trimming removed 6 bases from V and 3 bases from J; junction bases left unmatched: 5. The CDR3 has 13 amino acids. For the CDR3, the DNA is TGTGCCAGCAGTGGACAGGAGATCTACGAGCAGTACTTC. As protein: CASSGQEIYEQYF. Filled out from reference TRBV7-9 and TRBJ2-7, the complete variable domain reads DTGVSQNPRHKITKRGQNVTFRCDPISEHNRLYWYRQTLGQGPEFLTYFQNEAQLEKSRLLSDRFSAERPKGSFSTLEIQRTEQGDSAMYLCASSGQEIYEQYFGPGTRLTVT.

Only a few counts were recorded for this clonotype. V is TRBV20-1 and J is TRBJ2-7; 8 nucleotides align to TRBD2. The J call may be faulty, since TRBJ2-5 better matches the DNA end. This CDR3 region has 15 residues. In germline, CDR1 is DFQATT, CDR2 SNEGSKA (reference sequence). In DNA, the CDR3 is TGCAGTGCTCGGGAGGGGGGACCCGGCCTGGAGACCCAGTACTTC. Translating gives CSAREGGPGLETQYF.

The genes are TRBV5-1 and TRBJ1-1, with TRBD1 identical over 7 bases. V shed 1 base and J 1 base; nucleotides not matched to a gene: 7. Germline assignment: CDR1 SGHRS and CDR2 YFSETQ. CDR3 length equals 16 residues. The CDR3 sequence is CASSLRQTGQNTEAFF. CDR3 coding DNA: TGCGCCAGCAGCTTGCGTCAGACAGGGCAGAACACTGAAGCTTTCTTT.

The rearrangement uses TRBV25-1 and TRBJ1-4; tentative D call: TRBD1 (6 bases). The CDR3 length is 15 residues. Germline lookup yields CDR1 MGHDK and CDR2 SYGVNS. V shed 3 bases and J shed 6 bases, with 14 bases lying between them. DNA for the CDR3: TGTGCCAGCAGTGATCCACGCGACAGGCATGAAAAACTGTTTTTT. Residues: CASSDPRDRHEKLFF.

The CDR3 loop reads CASSPQGLSVLNSGANVLTF. In DNA form, the CDR3 reads TGTGCCAGCAGCCCTCAGGGACTATCAGTTCTTAACTCTGGGGCCAACGTCCTGACTTTC. The chain employs TRBV13 and TRBJ2-6; 7 positions match TRBD2. V dropped 5 bases and J dropped 0; count of bases not matched to a gene: 16. This CDR3 contains 20 residues. The germline CDR1 and CDR2 sequences are PRHDT and FYEKMQ (reference sequence).

The rearrangement joins TRBV4-1 to TRBJ2-1; TRBD1 or TRBD2 may be the D gene (6 bases each). TRBJ2-7 explains the end of the DNA better; the J call may be wrong. The CDR3 has 16 residues. The germline CDR1 and CDR2 sequences are MGHRA and YSYEKL. Here the CDR3 reads CASSGSGASSYNEQYF. Written as DNA, the CDR3 is TGCGCCAGCAGCGGATCGGGGGCTAGCTCCTACAATGAGCAGTACTTC.

The V call is TRBV29-1, the J call TRBJ2-7, with 11 bases lining up with TRBD1. The V segment lost 4 bases and the J segment 1 base; nucleotides outside the gene matches: 3. Germline CDR1 is SQVTM and CDR2 is ANQGSEA. The CDR3 is 14 amino acids. CDR3 loop: CSVAGTGGSYEQYF. In DNA, the CDR3 is TGCAGCGTTGCCGGGACAGGGGGATCCTACGAGCAGTACTTC.

This clonotype has more than one count but fewer than ten. The chain couples TRBV20-1 to TRBJ2-7; 10 nucleotides align to TRBD1. CDR1 and CDR2 from the germline V gene are DFQATT and SNEGSKA (reference sequence). V lost 1 base and J lost 6; bases outside the gene matches: 9. The CDR3 is 15 amino acids. CDR3 sequence reads: CSARAQDRGVGEQYF. As DNA, the CDR3 is TGCAGTGCTAGAGCCCAGGACAGGGGGGTAGGCGAGCAGTACTTC.

The CDR3 DNA follows: TGTGCTAGTGGTTTGGTCCCCTACGAGCAGTACTTC. Protein sequence: CASGLVPYEQYF. The V gene is TRBV12-5, the J gene TRBJ2-7; no definite D call. The CDR3 extends over 12 amino acids. From germline, CDR1 is LGHNT and CDR2 FRNRAP. V was pared by 0 bases and J by 2 bases, with 2 bases between.

The rearrangement uses TRBV5-1 and TRBJ2-3; the D is unclear. The V and J ends lost 4 bases and 6 bases respectively, with 18 bases between them. The germline V gene has CDR1 SGHRS and CDR2 YFSETQ. This CDR3 spans 15 amino acids. The CDR3 DNA reads TGCGCCAGCAGCCGGTTAGGTGGTCGCCCGGATACGCAGTATTTT. Protein product: CASSRLGGRPDTQYF.

This chain connects TRBV15 to TRBJ2-7; 7 nucleotides agree with TRBD1. The CDR3 spans 13 residues. The germline V gene has CDR1 LNHNV and CDR2 YYDKDF (reference sequence). J gave up 3 bases and V 3 bases, and 2 bases lay outside the gene matches. The CDR3 coding sequence is TGTGCCACCAGCAGGGGGGACAGCTACGAGCAGTACTTC. It specifies CATSRGDSYEQYF.

The V gene is TRBV6-6, the J gene TRBJ2-1; no definite D call. Germline CDR1 MNHNY, CDR2 SVGAGI (reference sequence). Trimming removed 4 bases from V and 6 bases from J, with 16 bases in between. The CDR3 has 15 residues. The CDR3 region is CASSFAEPTVNEQFF. For the CDR3, the DNA is TGTGCCAGCAGTTTTGCGGAGCCGACCGTCAATGAGCAGTTCTTC.

This chain joins TRBV4-2 and TRBJ1-2; D call uncertain. V shed 4 bases and J shed 8 bases, with 14 bases lying between them. This CDR3 contains 13 residues. CDR1 and CDR2 from the germline V gene are LGHNA and YNFKEQ. As DNA, the CDR3 is TGTGCCAGCAGCCCCGGACTGGAGGGCGGCTACACCTTC. Translation: CASSPGLEGGYTF.

This clonotype occurred many times. This chain connects TRBV2 to TRBJ2-3; D might be TRBD2 (5 bases). The CDR3 has 15 residues. Trimming removed 6 bases at V and 3 bases at J, with 16 bases between. Germline V lookup: CDR1 SNHLY, CDR2 FYNNEI. As DNA, the CDR3 is TGTGCCAGCAGCGCAGACGGATGGAGGACAGATACGCAGTATTTT. Its protein is CASSADGWRTDTQYF. Filled out from reference TRBV2 and TRBJ2-3, the complete variable domain reads EPEVTQTPSHQVTQMGQEVILRCVPISNHLYFYWYRQILGQKVEFLVSFYNNEISEKSEIFDDQFSVERPDGSNFTLKIRSTKLEDSAMYFCASSADGWRTDTQYFGPGTRLTVL.